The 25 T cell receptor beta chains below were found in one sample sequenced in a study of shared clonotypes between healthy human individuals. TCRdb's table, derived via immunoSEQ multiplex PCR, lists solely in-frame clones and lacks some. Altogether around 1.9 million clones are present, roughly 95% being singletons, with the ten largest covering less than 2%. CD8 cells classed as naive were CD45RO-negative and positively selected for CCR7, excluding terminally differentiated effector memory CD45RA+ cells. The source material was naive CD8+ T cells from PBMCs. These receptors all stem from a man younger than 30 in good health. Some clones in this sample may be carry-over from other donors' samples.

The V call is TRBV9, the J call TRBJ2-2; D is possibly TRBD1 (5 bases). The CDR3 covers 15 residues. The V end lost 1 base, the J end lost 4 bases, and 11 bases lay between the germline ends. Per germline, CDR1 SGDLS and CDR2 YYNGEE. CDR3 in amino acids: CASSVFKQGTGELFF. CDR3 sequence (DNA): TGTGCCAGCAGCGTATTTAAGCAGGGCACCGGGGAGCTGTTTTTT. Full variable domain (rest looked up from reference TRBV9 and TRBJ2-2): DSGVTQTPKHLITATGQRVTLRCSPRSGDLSVYWYQQSLDQGLQFLIQYYNGEERAKGNILERFSAQQFPDLHSELNLSSLELGDSALYFCASSVFKQGTGELFFGEGSRLTVL.

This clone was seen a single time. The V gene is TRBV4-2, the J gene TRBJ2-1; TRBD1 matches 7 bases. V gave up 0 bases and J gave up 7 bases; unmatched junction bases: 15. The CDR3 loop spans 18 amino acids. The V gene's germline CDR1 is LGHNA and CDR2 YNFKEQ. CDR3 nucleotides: TGTGCCAGCAGCCAAGATCAGCCCTGGGACAGATCTGATAATGAGCAGTTCTTC. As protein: CASSQDQPWDRSDNEQFF.

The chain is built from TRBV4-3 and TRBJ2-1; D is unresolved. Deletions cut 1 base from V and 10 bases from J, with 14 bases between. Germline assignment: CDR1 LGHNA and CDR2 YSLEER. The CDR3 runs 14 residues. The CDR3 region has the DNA TGCGCCAGCAGCCAAGGGGCCGGAGACGACGAGCAGTTCTTC. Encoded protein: CASSQGAGDDEQFF.

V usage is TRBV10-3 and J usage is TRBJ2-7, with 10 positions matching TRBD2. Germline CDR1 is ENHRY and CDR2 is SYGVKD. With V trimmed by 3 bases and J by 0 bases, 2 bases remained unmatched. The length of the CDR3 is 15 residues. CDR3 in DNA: TGTGCCATCAGTGATTCTAGCGGGAGCTCCTACGAGCAGTACTTC. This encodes CAISDSSGSSYEQYF.

The CDR3 DNA reads as TGTGCCAGCAGCTTAGGTCGTAGATCAGTCTACACCTTC. Its protein product is CASSLGRRSVYTF. The gene calls are TRBV5-6 and TRBJ1-2; D not certain. This CDR3 contains 13 residues. Germline lookup yields CDR1 SGHDT and CDR2 YYEEEE. V lost 2 bases to trimming and J lost 10 bases, with 15 bases between them.

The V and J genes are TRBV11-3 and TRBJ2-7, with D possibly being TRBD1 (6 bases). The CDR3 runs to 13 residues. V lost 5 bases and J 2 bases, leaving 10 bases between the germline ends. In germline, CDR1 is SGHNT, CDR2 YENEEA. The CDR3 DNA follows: TGTGCCAGCAGCAACCGGGACACCTACGAGCAGTACTTC. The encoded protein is CASSNRDTYEQYF.

The CDR3 region is CASSQDPQGAFYNEQFF. CDR3 DNA sequence: TGCGCCAGCAGCCAAGATCCCCAGGGGGCCTTCTACAATGAGCAGTTCTTC. V is TRBV4-3 and J is TRBJ2-1, with TRBD1 matching 8 bases. This CDR3 spans 17 amino acids. Looked up from germline, CDR1 is LGHNA and CDR2 is YSLEER. Unmatched junction bases numbered 7, after V lost 0 bases and J lost 3 bases.

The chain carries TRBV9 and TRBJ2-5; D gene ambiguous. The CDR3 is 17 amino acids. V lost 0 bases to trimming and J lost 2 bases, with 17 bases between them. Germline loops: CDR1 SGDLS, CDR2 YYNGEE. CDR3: CASSVEGRQPLQETQYF. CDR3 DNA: TGTGCCAGCAGCGTAGAAGGCAGACAACCCCTTCAAGAGACCCAGTACTTC.

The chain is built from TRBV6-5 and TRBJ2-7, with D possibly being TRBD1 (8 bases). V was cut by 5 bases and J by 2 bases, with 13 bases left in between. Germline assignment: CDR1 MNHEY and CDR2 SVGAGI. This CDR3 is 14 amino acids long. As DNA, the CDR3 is TGTGCCAGCAGTAACACAGGGGGGGCCTACGAGCAGTACTTC. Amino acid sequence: CASSNTGGAYEQYF.

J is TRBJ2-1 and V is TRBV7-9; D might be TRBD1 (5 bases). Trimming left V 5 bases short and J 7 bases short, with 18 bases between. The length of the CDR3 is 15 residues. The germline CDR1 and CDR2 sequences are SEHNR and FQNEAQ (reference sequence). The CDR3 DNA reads TGTGCCAGCAGCCGAGGTAGGGGTAGTGGTAATGAGCAGTTCTTC. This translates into CASSRGRGSGNEQFF.

This CDR3 reads CASSFGSSHETQYF. CDR3 bases: TGTGCCAGCAGCTTCGGCAGCTCTCATGAGACCCAGTACTTC. The chain carries TRBV11-2 and TRBJ2-5; D call uncertain. The CDR3 runs to 14 residues. V was trimmed by 3 bases and J by 5 bases, leaving 13 bases between them. Germline CDR1 SGHAT, CDR2 FQNNGV.

CDR3 sequence reads: CASSVLTSGREQFF. The CDR3 DNA reads TGTGCCAGCAGCGTTCTGACTAGCGGGAGGGAACAGTTCTTC. This sequence joins TRBV9 and TRBJ2-1; 14 bases align to TRBD2. The V segment lost 2 bases and the J segment 13 bases; nucleotides outside the gene matches: 5. Germline V gene data show CDR1 as SGDLS and CDR2 as YYNGEE. CDR3 length equals 14 residues. Full variable domain (outside the CDR3, taken from reference TRBV9 and TRBJ2-1): DSGVTQTPKHLITATGQRVTLRCSPRSGDLSVYWYQQSLDQGLQFLIQYYNGEERAKGNILERFSAQQFPDLHSELNLSSLELGDSALYFCASSVLTSGREQFFGPGTRLTVL.

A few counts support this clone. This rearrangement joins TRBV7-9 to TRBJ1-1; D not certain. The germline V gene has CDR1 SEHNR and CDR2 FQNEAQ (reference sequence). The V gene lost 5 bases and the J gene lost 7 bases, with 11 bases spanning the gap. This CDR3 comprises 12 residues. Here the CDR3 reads CASSQDRVEAFF. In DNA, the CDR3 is TGTGCCAGCAGCCAGGACCGAGTTGAAGCTTTCTTT. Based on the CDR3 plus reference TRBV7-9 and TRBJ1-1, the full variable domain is DTGVSQNPRHKITKRGQNVTFRCDPISEHNRLYWYRQTLGQGPEFLTYFQNEAQLEKSRLLSDRFSAERPKGSFSTLEIQRTEQGDSAMYLCASSQDRVEAFFGQGTRLTVV.

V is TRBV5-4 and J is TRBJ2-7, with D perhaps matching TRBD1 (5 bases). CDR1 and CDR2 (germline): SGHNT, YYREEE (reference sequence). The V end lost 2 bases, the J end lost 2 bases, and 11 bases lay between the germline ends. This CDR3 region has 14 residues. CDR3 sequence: CASSFQGGAYEQYF. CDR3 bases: TGTGCCAGCAGCTTTCAGGGTGGGGCCTACGAGCAGTACTTC.

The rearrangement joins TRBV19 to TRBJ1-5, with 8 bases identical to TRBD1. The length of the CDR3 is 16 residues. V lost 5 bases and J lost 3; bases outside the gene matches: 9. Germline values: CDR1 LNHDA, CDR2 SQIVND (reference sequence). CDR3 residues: CASSPDRGVANQPQHF. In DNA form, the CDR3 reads TGTGCCAGTAGTCCAGACAGGGGAGTAGCCAATCAGCCCCAGCATTTT.

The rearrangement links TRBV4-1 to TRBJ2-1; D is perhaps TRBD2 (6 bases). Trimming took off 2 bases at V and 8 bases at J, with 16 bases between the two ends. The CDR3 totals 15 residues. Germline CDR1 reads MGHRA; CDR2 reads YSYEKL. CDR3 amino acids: CASSQRSTSSDEQFF. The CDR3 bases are TGCGCCAGCAGCCAAAGATCGACTAGTAGCGATGAGCAGTTCTTC.

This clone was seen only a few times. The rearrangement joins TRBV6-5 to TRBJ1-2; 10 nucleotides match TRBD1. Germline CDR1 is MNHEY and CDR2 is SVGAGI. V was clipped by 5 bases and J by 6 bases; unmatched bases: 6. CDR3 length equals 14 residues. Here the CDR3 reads CASSPWDRGDGYTF. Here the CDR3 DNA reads TGTGCCAGCAGTCCCTGGGACAGGGGAGATGGCTACACCTTC.

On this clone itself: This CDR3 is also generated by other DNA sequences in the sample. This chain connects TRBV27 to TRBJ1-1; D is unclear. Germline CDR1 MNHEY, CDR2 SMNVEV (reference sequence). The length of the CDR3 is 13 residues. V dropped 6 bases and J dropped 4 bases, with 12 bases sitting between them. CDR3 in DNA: TGTGCCAGCAGCCCGCGGGGTGCCACTGAAGCTTTCTTT. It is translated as CASSPRGATEAFF.

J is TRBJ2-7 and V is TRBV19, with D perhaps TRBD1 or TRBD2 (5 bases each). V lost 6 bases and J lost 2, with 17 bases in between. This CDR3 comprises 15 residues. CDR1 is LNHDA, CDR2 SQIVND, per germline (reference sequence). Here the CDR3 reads CASSPGARLTYEQYF. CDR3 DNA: TGTGCCAGTAGCCCCGGGGCCAGGTTGACCTACGAGCAGTACTTC.

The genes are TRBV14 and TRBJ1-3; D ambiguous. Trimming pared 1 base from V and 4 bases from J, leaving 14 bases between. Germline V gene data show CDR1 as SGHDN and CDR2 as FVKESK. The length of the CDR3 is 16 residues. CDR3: CASSQVLAAAGNTIYF. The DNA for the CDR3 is TGTGCCAGCAGCCAAGTCCTGGCCGCGGCCGGAAACACCATATATTTT.

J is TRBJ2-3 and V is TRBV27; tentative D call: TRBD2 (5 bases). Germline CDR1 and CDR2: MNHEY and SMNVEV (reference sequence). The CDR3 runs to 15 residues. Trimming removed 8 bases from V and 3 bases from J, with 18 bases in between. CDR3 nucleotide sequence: TGTGCCAGCTCCCTCGGGGTAGCAATAACAGATACGCAGTATTTT. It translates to CASSLGVAITDTQYF.

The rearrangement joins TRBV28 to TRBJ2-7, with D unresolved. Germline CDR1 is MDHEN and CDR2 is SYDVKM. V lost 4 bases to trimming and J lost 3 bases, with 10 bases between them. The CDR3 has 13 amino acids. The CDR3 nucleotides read TGTGCCAGCAGTTCCCCGGCATTCTACGAGCAGTACTTC. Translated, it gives CASSSPAFYEQYF.

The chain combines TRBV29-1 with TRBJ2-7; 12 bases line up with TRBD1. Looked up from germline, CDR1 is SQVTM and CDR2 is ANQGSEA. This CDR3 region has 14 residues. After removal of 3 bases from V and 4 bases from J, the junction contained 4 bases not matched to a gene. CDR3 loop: CSVEGQGARYEQYF. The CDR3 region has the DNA TGCAGCGTTGAGGGACAGGGGGCGCGATACGAGCAGTACTTC.

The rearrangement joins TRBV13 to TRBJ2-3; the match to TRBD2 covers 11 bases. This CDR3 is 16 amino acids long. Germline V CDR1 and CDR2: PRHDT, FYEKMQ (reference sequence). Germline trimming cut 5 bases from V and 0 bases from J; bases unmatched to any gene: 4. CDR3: CASSAGTSGSTDTQYF. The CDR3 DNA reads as TGTGCCAGCAGCGCAGGGACTAGCGGCAGCACAGATACGCAGTATTTT.

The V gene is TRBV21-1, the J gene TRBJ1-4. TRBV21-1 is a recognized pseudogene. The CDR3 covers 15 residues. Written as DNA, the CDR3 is TGTGCCAGCAGCAAAGGCAGGGACTCTAATGAAAAACTGTTTTTT. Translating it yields CASSKGRDSNEKLFF.